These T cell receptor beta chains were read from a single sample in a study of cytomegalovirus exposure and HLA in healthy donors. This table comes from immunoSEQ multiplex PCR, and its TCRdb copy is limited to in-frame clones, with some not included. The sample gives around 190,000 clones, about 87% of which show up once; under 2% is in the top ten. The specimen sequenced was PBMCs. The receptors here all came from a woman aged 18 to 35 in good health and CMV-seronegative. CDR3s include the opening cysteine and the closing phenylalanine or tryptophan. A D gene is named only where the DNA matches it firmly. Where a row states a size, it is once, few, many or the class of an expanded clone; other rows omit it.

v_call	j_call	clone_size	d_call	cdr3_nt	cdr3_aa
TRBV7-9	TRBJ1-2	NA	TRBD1	TGTGCCAGCAGCCGGGGACAGGGCTATGGCTACACCTTC	CASSRGQGYGYTF
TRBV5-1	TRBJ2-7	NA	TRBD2	TGCGCCAGCAGCTTGGAGGGCCGACTAGCAGATTACGAGCAGTACTTC	CASSLEGRLADYEQYF
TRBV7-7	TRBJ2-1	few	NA	TGTGCTAGCAGCTTAGCACGTGGAGGCGGGGTAACCAATGAGCAGTTCTTC	CASSLARGGGVTNEQFF
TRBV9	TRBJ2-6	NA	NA	TGTGCCAGCAGCGGATTAGGGGGTTCTGGGGCCAACGTCCTGACTTTC	CASSGLGGSGANVLTF
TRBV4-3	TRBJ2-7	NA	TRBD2	TGCGCCAGCAGCCAAGTTCTCGAAGCGGGACTAGGCGCCTCCTACGAGCAGTACTTC	CASSQVLEAGLGASYEQYF
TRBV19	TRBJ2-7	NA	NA	TGTGCCAGTTCGAACAGGGTTTCCTACGAGCAGTACTTC	CASSNRVSYEQYF
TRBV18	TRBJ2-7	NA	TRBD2	TGTGCCAGCTCACCGCTGACTAGCGGGAGCCCCTACGAGCAGTACTTC	CASSPLTSGSPYEQYF
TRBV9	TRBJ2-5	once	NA	TGTGCCAGCAGCGGCGGGACAGCCTTGGGGGAGACCCAGTACTTC	CASSGGTALGETQYF
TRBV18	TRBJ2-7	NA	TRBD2	TGTGCCAGCTCACCGGCGTCTAGCGGGAGCGCCGGGGAGCAGTACTTC	CASSPASSGSAGEQYF
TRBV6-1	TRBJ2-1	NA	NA	TGTGCCAGCAGTGCAGCCGGAGCATACAATGAGCAGTTCTTC	CASSAAGAYNEQFF
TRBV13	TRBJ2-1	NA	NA	TGTGCCAGCAGCTTAGGCCTTGAGCAGTTCTTC	CASSLGLEQFF
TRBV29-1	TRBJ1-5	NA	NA	TGCAGCGTTTCAGGGGCCCAGCCCCAGCATTTT	CSVSGAQPQHF
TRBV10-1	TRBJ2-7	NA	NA	TGCGCCAGCAGTGAGCTACCCGACGAGCAGTACTTC	CASSELPDEQYF
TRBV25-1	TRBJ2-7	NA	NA	TGTGCTAGCAGTGAAGCTCGCAGGGGCCACGAGCAGTACTTC	CASSEARRGHEQYF